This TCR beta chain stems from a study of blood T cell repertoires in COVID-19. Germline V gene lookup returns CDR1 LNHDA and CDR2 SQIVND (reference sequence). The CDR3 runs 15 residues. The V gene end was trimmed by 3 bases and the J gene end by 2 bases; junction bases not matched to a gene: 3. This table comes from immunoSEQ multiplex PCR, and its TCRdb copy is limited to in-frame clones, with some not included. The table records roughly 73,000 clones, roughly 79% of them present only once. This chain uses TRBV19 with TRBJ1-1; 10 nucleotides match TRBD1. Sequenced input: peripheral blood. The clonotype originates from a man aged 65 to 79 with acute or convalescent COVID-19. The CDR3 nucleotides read TGTGCCAGTAGTATGCGGACAGGGGGAAACACTGAAGCTTTCTTT. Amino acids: CASSMRTGGNTEAFF.